The sequence of this T cell receptor (beta chain) was determined in a study of memory CD4+ T cells and cytomegalovirus serostatus. Study information: This sample comes from healthy Belgian adults, about nine CMV seropositive, some 22 seronegative.

The sort gate was single viable CD3+CD4+CD8-CD45RO+ cells for memory CD4+ T cells. CD4+ T cells were isolated by positive magnetic selection. Study findings and constraints: A US-trained random forest predicted CMV serostatus with median AUC about 0.92. Of 150 to 200 reported CMV TCRbeta sequences, about 67 were found in memory CD4+ repertoires.

As regards this clone: Its antigen is unknown.

Assay: immunoSEQ multiplex PCR; the TCRdb copy retains only in-frame clones and omits some. The sample has 46,000 or so clones, more than 60% seen once. Trimming removed 6 bases at V and 5 bases at J, with 13 bases between. This CDR3 has 14 residues. Germline CDR1 is LNHDA and CDR2 is SQIVND (reference sequence). The rearrangement links TRBV19 to TRBJ2-2; the D gene is possibly TRBD2 (5 bases). The source material was memory CD4+ T cells from blood. This sequence originates from an adult in good health and CMV-seronegative. The CDR3 nucleotides read TGTGCCAGTAGCGACCCTTGGAGGACCGGGGAGCTGTTTTTT. Encoded protein: CASSDPWRTGELFF. Filled out from reference TRBV19 and TRBJ2-2, the complete variable domain reads DGGITQSPKYLFRKEGQNVTLSCEQNLNHDAMYWYRQDPGQGLRLIYYSQIVNDFQKGDIAEGYSVSREKKESFPLTVTSAQKNPTAFYLCASSDPWRTGELFFGEGSRLTVL.